The source of this TCR beta chain is a study of cytomegalovirus exposure and HLA in healthy donors. Study details: An analysis done earlier identified 95 million to 140 million unique TCR beta sequences from 150 million to 200 million T cells. General study findings and limits: Later analysis found that TCR beta chains associated with HLA were more clonally expanded than other, equally common chains.

60 Vbeta and 13 Jbeta primers were used in PCR. The protocol was immunoSEQ multiplex PCR, while the TCRdb copy is restricted to in-frame clones and leaves out a portion. Of approximately 100,000 clones in the sample, 70% to 80% were seen once. Germline lookup yields CDR1 ENHRY and CDR2 SYGVKD. The CDR3 has 13 residues. The V gene lost 3 bases and the J gene lost 3 bases, with 9 bases spanning the gap. With regard to this clone: Its antigen remains unidentified.

The material sequenced was PBMCs. V usage is TRBV10-3 and J usage is TRBJ2-7, with D tentatively TRBD1 (7 bases). This TCR was recovered from a female donor in good health and CMV-seropositive. Written as DNA, the CDR3 is TGTGCCATCAGTGACAGGGGGGTCTACGAGCAGTACTTC. Amino acid sequence: CAISDRGVYEQYF.